The 29 T cell receptor beta chains listed next were all sequenced from one sample in a study of cytomegalovirus exposure and HLA in healthy donors. The method was immunoSEQ multiplex PCR; TCRdb's version includes in-frame clones alone and lacks a portion of them. Of about 140,000 clones in the sample, roughly nine tenths were seen once. The sequenced sample was PBMCs. These receptors originate from a man aged 18 to 30 in good health and CMV-seronegative.

The rearrangement uses TRBV19 and TRBJ2-5; weak D call: TRBD2 (6 bases). Between the trimmed V and J ends, which lost 1 base and 5 bases, there was a span of 17 bases. The length of the CDR3 is 16 residues. Germline CDR1 reads LNHDA; CDR2 reads SQIVND (reference sequence). CDR3 residues: CASSIGWGGGGETQYF. For the CDR3, the DNA is TGTGCCAGTAGTATAGGATGGGGCGGTGGAGGGGAGACCCAGTACTTC. The whole variable domain, filled in from reference TRBV19 and TRBJ2-5, reads DGGITQSPKYLFRKEGQNVTLSCEQNLNHDAMYWYRQDPGQGLRLIYYSQIVNDFQKGDIAEGYSVSREKKESFPLTVTSAQKNPTAFYLCASSIGWGGGGETQYFGPGTRLLVL.

The J gene is TRBJ2-1, the V gene TRBV15, with TRBD2 matching 8 bases. CDR3 length equals 13 residues. Looked up from germline, CDR1 is LNHNV and CDR2 is YYDKDF (reference sequence). The CDR3: CATGLAPYNEQFF. The CDR3 coding sequence is TGTGCTACCGGACTAGCCCCCTACAATGAGCAGTTCTTC.

The chain recombines TRBV5-4 with TRBJ1-4, with 7 positions matching TRBD1. Germline assignment: CDR1 SGHNT and CDR2 YYREEE (reference sequence). There are 15 residues in the CDR3. Trimming cost V 2 bases and J 3 bases; bases outside gene matches: 4. CDR3 loop: CASSFTGVANEKLFF. CDR3 DNA: TGTGCCAGCAGCTTCACAGGGGTCGCTAATGAAAAACTGTTTTTT. The full variable domain, completed using reference TRBV5-4 and TRBJ1-4, is ETGVTQSPTHLIKTRGQQVTLRCSSQSGHNTVSWYQQALGQGPQFIFQYYREEENGRGNFPPRFSGLQFPNYSSELNVNALELDDSALYLCASSFTGVANEKLFFGSGTQLSVL.

The chain carries TRBV4-2 and TRBJ2-3; TRBD1 agrees at 8 bases. The CDR3 has 16 residues. The V gene end was trimmed by 0 bases and the J gene end by 4 bases; junction bases not matched to a gene: 6. CDR1 LGHNA and CDR2 YNFKEQ come from the germline V gene. CDR3 nucleotide sequence: TGTGCCAGCAGCCAAGAGAGGCAGGGGGCGTCAGATACGCAGTATTTT. Protein product: CASSQERQGASDTQYF.

This chain connects TRBV5-4 to TRBJ2-5; TRBD2 matches at 8 bases. The CDR3 extends over 17 amino acids. From germline, CDR1 is SGHNT and CDR2 YYREEE (reference sequence). V was pared by 0 bases and J by 1 base, with 8 bases of the junction left unmatched. CDR3 residues: CASSLAYEAGGQETQYF. Written as DNA, the CDR3 is TGTGCCAGCAGCTTGGCTTACGAGGCGGGGGGCCAAGAGACCCAGTACTTC. The full variable domain, rest sourced from reference TRBV5-4 and TRBJ2-5, is ETGVTQSPTHLIKTRGQQVTLRCSSQSGHNTVSWYQQALGQGPQFIFQYYREEENGRGNFPPRFSGLQFPNYSSELNVNALELDDSALYLCASSLAYEAGGQETQYFGPGTRLLVL.

The chain joins TRBV7-9 to TRBJ1-3; 7 positions agree with TRBD1. J gave up 0 bases and V 6 bases, and 5 bases lay outside the gene matches. The CDR3 spans 15 residues. Germline V CDR1 and CDR2: SEHNR, FQNEAQ (reference sequence). CDR3 nucleotide sequence: TGTGCCAGCAGGATGACAGGGAACTCTGGAAACACCATATATTTT. Translating gives CASRMTGNSGNTIYF.

The rearrangement uses TRBV6-1 and TRBJ2-1, with TRBD1 identical over 8 bases. The V and J ends lost 7 bases and 4 bases, in that order; junction bases with no gene match: 3. The CDR3 runs 13 residues. Germline CDR1 MNHNS, CDR2 SASEGT. The CDR3 protein is CASNQGAYNEQFF. Written as DNA, the CDR3 is TGTGCCAGCAATCAGGGGGCGTACAATGAGCAGTTCTTC.

V gene TRBV5-6 combines with J gene TRBJ1-2; D remains ambiguous. This CDR3 contains 14 residues. V lost 4 bases and J lost 3, with 13 bases in between. Germline V gives CDR1 SGHDT, CDR2 YYEEEE. In DNA, the CDR3 is TGTGCCAGCAGCCCCGGGATCACCGACTATGGCTACACCTTC. Its translation: CASSPGITDYGYTF.

The V and J genes are TRBV7-2 and TRBJ2-7, with 10 nucleotides matching TRBD1. Germline-derived CDR1 and CDR2 are SGHTA and FQGNSA. CDR3 length: 14 amino acids. V was pared by 1 base and J by 4 bases, with 1 base of the junction left unmatched. As DNA, the CDR3 is TGTGCCAGCAGCTTAGGACAGGGGGCTTACGAGCAGTACTTC. Translated, it gives CASSLGQGAYEQYF. Filled out from reference TRBV7-2 and TRBJ2-7, the complete variable domain reads GAGVSQSPSNKVTEKGKDVELRCDPISGHTALYWYRQSLGQGLEFLIYFQGNSAPDKSGLPSDRFSAERTGGSVSTLTIQRTQQEDSAVYLCASSLGQGAYEQYFGPGTRLTVT.

The chain recombines TRBV21-1 with TRBJ2-1; TRBD1 is the table's D call, not checked against the DNA. TRBV21-1 is reported as a pseudogene. The CDR3 extends over 17 amino acids. The CDR3 is CASSSQGGDRAYNEQFF. The CDR3 region has the DNA TGTGCCAGCAGCAGTCAAGGGGGGGACAGGGCTTACAATGAGCAGTTCTTC.

The rearrangement links TRBV5-1 to TRBJ2-7, with 7 positions matching TRBD1. The CDR3 contains 14 residues. Germline CDR1 SGHRS, CDR2 YFSETQ. The ends lost 3 bases at V and 6 bases at J; junction bases unmatched: 9. The CDR3 DNA sequence: TGCGCCAGCAGCTCCGCGGACAGGATTGGCGAGCAGTACTTC. It codes for CASSSADRIGEQYF.

The V and J genes are TRBV19 and TRBJ2-7; 8 positions match TRBD1. Germline CDR1 LNHDA, CDR2 SQIVND (reference sequence). The junction had 7 bases not matched to a gene; V was cut back by 6 bases and J by 6 bases. The CDR3 is made up of 13 amino acids. For the CDR3, the DNA is TGTGCCAGTAGAAGGACAGGGTCCGGCGAGCAGTACTTC. This sequence encodes CASRRTGSGEQYF.

The V gene is TRBV6-5, the J gene TRBJ2-5; D may be TRBD2 (5 bases). Germline V CDR1 and CDR2: MNHEY, SVGAGI. The CDR3 is 14 residues long. V was clipped by 0 bases and J by 5 bases, with 10 bases between them. CDR3 sequence (DNA): TGTGCCAGCAGTTACTCTGGGAGATTTGAGACCCAGTACTTC. Its translation: CASSYSGRFETQYF.

This clone was recorded once. The rearrangement uses TRBV9 and TRBJ2-3, with D perhaps matching TRBD2 (7 bases). CDR1 and CDR2 (germline): SGDLS, YYNGEE. The V end lost 2 bases, the J end lost 2 bases, and 12 bases lay between the germline ends. CDR3 length: 15 residues. The CDR3 DNA reads as TGTGCCAGCAGCGTCGGAGGGGGGGCCACAGATACGCAGTATTTT. Its protein product is CASSVGGGATDTQYF. Filled out from reference TRBV9 and TRBJ2-3, the complete variable domain reads DSGVTQTPKHLITATGQRVTLRCSPRSGDLSVYWYQQSLDQGLQFLIQYYNGEERAKGNILERFSAQQFPDLHSELNLSSLELGDSALYFCASSVGGGATDTQYFGPGTRLTVL.

This clone was observed a handful of times. The V gene is TRBV2, the J gene TRBJ1-1; D unclear. Per the germline V gene, CDR1 is SNHLY and CDR2 is FYNNEI. Trimming pared 5 bases from V and 10 bases from J, leaving 11 bases between. The CDR3 covers 11 residues. The CDR3 sequence is CASSPQEGAFF. The CDR3 region has the DNA TGTGCCAGCAGTCCTCAAGAGGGAGCTTTCTTT.

The sample holds a few counts of this clone. The rearrangement uses TRBV19 and TRBJ1-5; the D is unclear. Germline CDR1 LNHDA, CDR2 SQIVND (reference sequence). The CDR3 runs 14 residues. Trimming left V 7 bases short and J 3 bases short, with 13 bases between. The DNA of the CDR3 is TGTGCCAGTACGGGTCAGTCCATCAATCAGCCCCAGCATTTT. It encodes CASTGQSINQPQHF.

The chain recombines TRBV5-1 with TRBJ1-6; TRBD1 matches 7 bases. Germline V gene data show CDR1 as SGHRS and CDR2 as YFSETQ. The CDR3 length is 15 residues. The ends lost 4 bases at V and 2 bases at J; junction bases unmatched: 3. CDR3 DNA: TGCGCCAGCAGCATAGACAGGGCCTATAATTCACCCCTCCACTTT. It yields the protein CASSIDRAYNSPLHF.

This sequence joins TRBV6-5 and TRBJ2-7, with D perhaps TRBD1 (5 bases). This CDR3 spans 14 amino acids. From germline, CDR1 is MNHEY and CDR2 SVGAGI. The V and J ends lost 6 bases and 0 bases respectively, with 12 bases between them. This chain's CDR3 is CASRGERASYEQYF. CDR3 sequence (DNA): TGTGCCAGCAGAGGGGAAAGGGCCTCCTACGAGCAGTACTTC.

A single count supports this clone. The chain employs TRBV18 and TRBJ2-7; a weak D match, TRBD2 (6 bases). The CDR3 sequence is 15 residues long. The germline gives CDR1 KGHSH, CDR2 LQKENI. V was pared by 6 bases and J by 5 bases, with 20 bases between. In nucleotides, the CDR3 is TGTGCCAGCTCCCAGGGAGGCTCGTCGGGGGACGAGCAGTACTTC. This sequence encodes CASSQGGSSGDEQYF.

The V and J genes are TRBV7-7 and TRBJ2-7; weak D call: TRBD2 (6 bases). Germline assignment: CDR1 SSHAT and CDR2 FNYEAQ (reference sequence). This CDR3 spans 13 amino acids. V lost 0 bases to trimming and J lost 5 bases, with 8 bases between them. CDR3 nucleotides: TGTGCCAGCAGCTTAGCTGGAGGGGACGAGCAGTACTTC. It is translated as CASSLAGGDEQYF.

CDR3 coding DNA: TGCAGCATCAGGGGGGCCGGGGATACGCAGTATTTT. Translation gives CSIRGAGDTQYF. J is TRBJ2-3 and V is TRBV29-1, with D maybe TRBD1 (7 bases). V was trimmed by 8 bases and J by 6 bases, leaving 15 bases between them. This CDR3 region has 12 residues. Germline V CDR1 and CDR2: SQVTM, ANQGSEA.

V gene TRBV29-1 combines with J gene TRBJ2-6; D might be TRBD2 (6 bases). CDR1 SQVTM and CDR2 ANQGSEA come from the germline V gene. The V end was cut by 7 bases, the J end by 0 bases, with 16 bases between. This CDR3 contains 16 residues. CDR3 sequence reads: CSAMTSSLSGANVLTF. CDR3 coding DNA: TGCAGCGCTATGACTAGTTCTCTCTCTGGGGCCAACGTCCTGACTTTC.

CDR3 bases: TGCGCCAGCAGGCAGACTAGCGCGGTTAATGAGCAGTTCTTC. It codes for CASRQTSAVNEQFF. This chain connects TRBV5-1 to TRBJ2-1; 8 bases agree with TRBD2. The J segment lost 7 bases and the V segment lost 5 bases, leaving 8 bases of the junction unmatched. The V gene's germline CDR1 is SGHRS and CDR2 YFSETQ. This CDR3 is 14 amino acids long.

V is TRBV27 and J is TRBJ1-1; 7 bases agree with TRBD1. Germline V gene data show CDR1 as MNHEY and CDR2 as SMNVEV (reference sequence). The CDR3 extends over 13 amino acids. V was pared by 3 bases and J by 7 bases, with 5 bases of the junction left unmatched. CDR3 nucleotide sequence: TGTGCCAGCAGTTTCGACAGGGAACGTGAAGCTTTCTTT. Translated, it gives CASSFDREREAFF.

The chain couples TRBV27 to TRBJ2-7; TRBD2 matches at 12 bases. V lost 5 bases to trimming and J lost 7 bases; unmatched junction nucleotides: 6. In germline, CDR1 is MNHEY, CDR2 SMNVEV (reference sequence). The CDR3 length is 14 residues. DNA of the CDR3: TGTGCCAGCAGTCGACTAGCGGGAGTAAGGGAGCAGTACTTC. Amino acid sequence: CASSRLAGVREQYF.

The chain links TRBV27 to TRBJ1-4, with 8 bases that match TRBD1. This CDR3 spans 16 amino acids. V was pared by 3 bases and J by 5 bases, with 8 bases of the junction left unmatched. The V gene's germline CDR1 is MNHEY and CDR2 SMNVEV (reference sequence). The CDR3 DNA reads TGTGCCAGCAGTTTCATCACAGGGGGAAGGAATGAAAAACTGTTTTTT. Amino acid sequence: CASSFITGGRNEKLFF.

The chain links TRBV5-1 to TRBJ2-7; 7 positions agree with TRBD1. This CDR3 is built from 14 residues. Germline CDR1 reads SGHRS; CDR2 reads YFSETQ. After removal of 5 bases from V and 2 bases from J, the junction contained 7 bases not matched to a gene. CDR3 protein: CASRGQGGPYEQYF. The DNA of the CDR3 is TGCGCCAGCAGGGGGCAAGGGGGCCCCTACGAGCAGTACTTC.

The rearrangement joins TRBV27 to TRBJ1-2, with D tentatively TRBD1 (6 bases). Germline CDR1 is MNHEY and CDR2 is SMNVEV (reference sequence). V was trimmed by 3 bases and J by 8 bases, leaving 13 bases between them. CDR3 size: 13 residues. CDR3 protein: CASSFLGGWGYTF. CDR3 nucleotide sequence: TGTGCCAGCAGTTTTTTAGGGGGTTGGGGCTACACCTTC.

This chain uses TRBV7-9 with TRBJ1-5, with a weak D call TRBD1 (6 bases). This CDR3 has 17 amino acids. In germline, CDR1 is SEHNR, CDR2 FQNEAQ (reference sequence). V was trimmed by 0 bases and J by 6 bases, leaving 18 bases between them. The CDR3 bases are TGTGCCAGCAGCTTAGCAGCCGGGACATTAGGAGTTCAGCCCCAGCATTTT. It codes for CASSLAAGTLGVQPQHF.